This T cell receptor (beta chain) was retrieved from a study of cytomegalovirus exposure and HLA in healthy donors (dated by TCRdb to 2017 to 2019). The study in broad terms: The 666 repertoires of the first cohort and the 120 validation repertoires were produced on the same platform, according to a later analysis. The aim of the study was to test whether cataloging public T cell receptors could identify signatures of past pathogen exposure. Along with the 666-subject first cohort, a separate validation cohort of over a hundred different subjects was used. High-throughput TCR immunosequencing, statistical association of individual TCRs with disease status, and machine learning were combined to predict cytomegalovirus infection status.

Spanning cysteine to phenylalanine, the CDR3 consists of 16 amino acids. The entry retains the CDR3 DNA only, 48 bases that are in frame from base 1. Trimmed from V: 1 base; trimmed from J: 2 bases; junction bases lacking a gene match: 6. From a lookup of the germline V gene, CDR1 and CDR2 are SGDLS and YYNGEE. The library was built by means of the immunoSEQ multiplex PCR assay. Under the source paper's analysis protocol: A statistical classification framework was developed to diagnose cytomegalovirus status using the catalog of TCR beta chain sequences. What TCRdb holds here is the immuneACCESS table cut down to in-frame rearrangements. Part of the clones is not present; checked against another copy, under half of the missing clones reflect an unresolved V gene, and the others are unexplained. V and J calls and clone size come straight from that table; D and trimming were deduced from the DNA. Counted in this sample were about 160,000 clones; approximately 86% of them appeared once. In total, the top ten clones hold 2% to 2.5% of the sample.

What the research found in general, with its limitations: Three of the identified cytomegalovirus-associated TCR beta chains were confirmed in vitro to be specific for cytomegalovirus antigens. A later analysis lacked HLA typing for the validation cohort, so it scored co-occurrence in that cohort across all 110 or so repertoires. The authors suggested that the approach could potentially be extended to other disease states and immunological phenotypes. Subsequent analysis determined that TCRs grouped into clusters in the first cohort also showed a tendency toward co-occurrence across the roughly 110 validation repertoires, and approximately 93% of cluster scores exceeded 0. Across donors, most TCR sequences were observed very rarely, whereas some public TCRs were present in many individuals. The study gave a list of around 170 TCR beta chains associated with cytomegalovirus. Cytomegalovirus status was reported to be diagnosed by the classifier with high specificity and sensitivity in both the original and validation cohorts.

As to this clone: Its target antigen remains unknown. No quality values exist for individual bases; no much larger clone is one base distant.

The donors were included in the validation cohort of over a hundred subjects, a group kept apart from the roughly 690-subject first cohort. The sequenced sample consisted of PBMCs. The V and J genes are TRBV9 and TRBJ2-1, with 7 junctional bases fitting TRBD2. This receptor was obtained from a woman aged 18-35 years in good health and CMV-seronegative. The nucleotides read TGTGCCAGCAGCGTACAACCGGGGGGAACCTACAATGAGCAGTTCTTC. This is translated as CASSVQPGGTYNEQFF.